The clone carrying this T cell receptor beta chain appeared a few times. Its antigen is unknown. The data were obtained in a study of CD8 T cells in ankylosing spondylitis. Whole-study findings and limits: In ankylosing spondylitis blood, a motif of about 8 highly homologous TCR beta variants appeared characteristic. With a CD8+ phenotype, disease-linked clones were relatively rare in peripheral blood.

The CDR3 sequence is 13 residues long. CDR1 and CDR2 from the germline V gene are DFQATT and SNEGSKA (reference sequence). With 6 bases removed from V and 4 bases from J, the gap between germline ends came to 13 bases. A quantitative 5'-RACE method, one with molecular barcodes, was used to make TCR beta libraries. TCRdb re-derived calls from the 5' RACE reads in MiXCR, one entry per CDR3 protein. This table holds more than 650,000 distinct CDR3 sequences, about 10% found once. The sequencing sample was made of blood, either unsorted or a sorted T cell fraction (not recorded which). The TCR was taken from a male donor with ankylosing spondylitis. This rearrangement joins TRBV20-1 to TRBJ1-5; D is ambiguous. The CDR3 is CSATRQRNQPQHF. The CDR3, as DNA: TGCAGTGCAACGAGGCAGCGAAATCAGCCCCAGCATTTT.